Below are 30 T cell receptor beta chains sequenced from a single sample in a study of T-cell reconstitution after alpha-beta-depleted transplantation in children. As it was prepared, the TCRbeta library received unique molecular identifiers. TCRdb re-called the PCR reads through MiXCR, storing one row per CDR3 protein. Among about a million distinct CDR3 sequences listed, around 30% were seen once. Sequences were derived from PBMCs, mostly from graft donor cells, sampled 360 days after TCRalphabeta/CD19-depleted stem cell transplant. Receptors were obtained from a boy younger than two who had a stem cell transplant for SCID, so the T cells may come from the graft donor.

This chain uses TRBV9 with TRBJ1-2, with D unresolved. Germline V gene data show CDR1 as SGDLS and CDR2 as YYNGEE. This CDR3 has 18 residues. With 1 base removed from V and 1 base from J, the gap between germline ends came to 20 bases. The CDR3 sequence is CASSVRQGRGGDNYGYTF. In nucleotides, the CDR3 is TGTGCCAGCAGCGTAAGACAAGGAAGAGGCGGTGATAACTATGGCTACACCTTC.

This clonotype was counted only a few times. The rearrangement joins TRBV5-4 to TRBJ2-6, with 9 bases aligning to TRBD1. Unmatched junction bases numbered 7, after V lost 0 bases and J lost 0 bases. Germline V lookup: CDR1 SGHNT, CDR2 YYREEE (reference sequence). The CDR3 totals 19 residues. The CDR3 loop is CASSLVAQGAFSGANVLTF. For the CDR3, the DNA is TGTGCCAGCAGCTTGGTTGCACAGGGGGCCTTCTCTGGGGCCAACGTCCTGACTTTC.

The J gene is TRBJ2-3, the V gene TRBV5-8, with TRBD2 identical over 7 bases. Losses at the gene ends were 4 bases for V and 0 bases for J; bases not matched to a gene: 8. Germline V gives CDR1 SGHTS, CDR2 YDEGEE. CDR3 length: 16 residues. For the CDR3, the DNA is TGTGCCAGCAGCCACGGGACTATCCCTAGCACAGATACGCAGTATTTT. It yields the protein CASSHGTIPSTDTQYF.

This chain links TRBV12-3 or TRBV12-4 with TRBJ1-4, with D maybe TRBD1 (6 bases). The CDR3 has 14 amino acids. V dropped 5 bases and J dropped 5 bases, with 12 bases sitting between them. CDR3 in amino acids: CASSARGANEKLFF. The CDR3 DNA reads TGTGCCAGCAGTGCCCGGGGGGCGAATGAAAAACTGTTTTTT.

This clonotype was observed a handful of times. The chain couples TRBV29-1 to TRBJ2-5; unclear D gene. The CDR3 has 13 amino acids. The V gene's germline CDR1 is SQVTM and CDR2 ANQGSEA. V dropped 1 base and J dropped 1 base, with 7 bases sitting between them. The CDR3 loop reads CSVEGRLQETQYF. The DNA for the CDR3 is TGCAGCGTTGAAGGACGGCTCCAAGAGACCCAGTACTTC.

Ten or more counts support this clonotype. This chain links TRBV5-1 with TRBJ2-5; D unclear. The germline V gene encodes CDR1 SGHRS and CDR2 YFSETQ. Trimming took off 1 base at V and 5 bases at J, with 9 bases between the two ends. This CDR3 is 13 amino acids long. CDR3 nucleotides: TGCGCCAGCAGCTTGTTTGTTTCGGAGACCCAGTACTTC. Its translation is CASSLFVSETQYF.

The sample holds a few counts of this clonotype. CDR3: CASSLSWGAGQPQHF. The CDR3 bases are TGTGCCAGCAGTTTATCCTGGGGGGCCGGTCAGCCCCAGCATTTT. The rearrangement joins TRBV27 to TRBJ1-5; the D gene is possibly TRBD1 (6 bases). There are 15 residues in the CDR3. Trimming removed 0 bases from V and 6 bases from J, with 12 bases in between. The germline V gene has CDR1 MNHEY and CDR2 SMNVEV (reference sequence).

This clonotype was detected ten times or more. V is TRBV7-6 and J is TRBJ1-1; no definite D call. The length of the CDR3 is 13 residues. Trimming pared 5 bases from V and 5 bases from J, leaving 12 bases between. Germline CDR1 and CDR2: SGHVS and FNYEAQ. The CDR3 coding sequence is TGTGCCAGCAGCCTTAGGGTGGGGACTGAAGCTTTCTTT. Translated: CASSLRVGTEAFF. Filled out from reference TRBV7-6 and TRBJ1-1, the complete variable domain reads GAGVSQSPRYKVTKRGQDVALRCDPISGHVSLYWYRQALGQGPEFLTYFNYEAQQDKSGLPNDRFSAERPEGSISTLTIQRTEQRDSAMYRCASSLRVGTEAFFGQGTRLTVV.

This clonotype was seen many times. The chain couples TRBV4-1 to TRBJ1-1, with 7 bases identical to TRBD1. CDR1 and CDR2 (germline): MGHRA, YSYEKL. J was trimmed by 3 bases and V by 0 bases; bases with no gene match: 16. The CDR3 has 19 amino acids. This CDR3 reads CASSQDALGGGGKDTEAFF. In DNA form, the CDR3 reads TGCGCCAGCAGCCAAGATGCCCTGGGAGGGGGCGGGAAGGACACTGAAGCTTTCTTT.

The chain recombines TRBV27 with TRBJ1-2; tentatively, D is TRBD1 (5 bases). CDR3 length: 14 amino acids. Trimming removed 8 bases from V and 6 bases from J, with 19 bases in between. Germline V lookup: CDR1 MNHEY, CDR2 SMNVEV (reference sequence). CDR3 DNA sequence: TGTGCCAGCTCCCGCCGGGGGGTTCGGAATGGCTACACCTTC. Translation gives CASSRRGVRNGYTF.

This chain connects TRBV7-8 to TRBJ2-7; 9 nucleotides agree with TRBD2. The germline CDR1 and CDR2 sequences are SGHVS and FQNEAQ. The CDR3 spans 18 residues. The ends lost 4 bases at V and 3 bases at J; junction bases unmatched: 16. The chain's CDR3 is CASSWKAIRRGGYYEQYF. CDR3 bases: TGTGCCAGCAGCTGGAAGGCGATCAGGCGGGGGGGGTACTACGAGCAGTACTTC.

In its sample, this clonotype was seen many times. The genes are TRBV4-1 and TRBJ2-7; the D gene is possibly TRBD2 (5 bases). V was pared by 5 bases and J by 3 bases, with 14 bases between. CDR1 and CDR2 from the germline V gene are MGHRA and YSYEKL. The length of the CDR3 is 14 residues. CDR3 coding DNA: TGCGCCAGCAGCGGTCAGATAGGAGGCTACGAGCAGTACTTC. Translating it yields CASSGQIGGYEQYF.

The chain links TRBV7-9 to TRBJ2-3; D gene uncertain. In germline, CDR1 is SEHNR, CDR2 FQNEAQ (reference sequence). The V end lost 1 base, the J end lost 7 bases, and 15 bases lay between the germline ends. The CDR3 extends over 15 amino acids. The CDR3 sequence is CASSLEDGRTYTQYF. CDR3 coding DNA: TGTGCCAGCAGCTTAGAAGACGGCCGGACGTATACGCAGTATTTT.

The V call is TRBV25-1, the J call TRBJ2-6; either TRBD1 or TRBD2 may supply D (5 bases each). The V gene lost 3 bases and the J gene lost 3 bases, with 18 bases spanning the gap. This CDR3 is 18 amino acids long. Germline V gene sequence: CDR1 MGHDK, CDR2 SYGVNS. CDR3 sequence (DNA): TGTGCCAGCAGTGAGCTTGGGGGAGAGGGCTTTGGGGCCAACGTCCTGACTTTC. Protein: CASSELGGEGFGANVLTF.

J is TRBJ2-1 and V is TRBV5-6; TRBD2 matches 8 bases. Trimming cost V 0 bases and J 6 bases; bases outside gene matches: 8. Per germline, CDR1 SGHDT and CDR2 YYEEEE. The CDR3 has 16 amino acids. The CDR3 coding sequence is TGTGCCAGCAGCTTGGATCTCGGGGGGGTACCCAATGAGCAGTTCTTC. Translation: CASSLDLGGVPNEQFF.

The chain joins TRBV18 to TRBJ1-5, with TRBD1 as a possible D gene (5 bases). This CDR3 comprises 16 residues. Germline values: CDR1 KGHSH, CDR2 LQKENI. Trimming removed 4 bases from V and 4 bases from J, with 17 bases in between. CDR3 bases: TGTGCCAGCTCACTCACCCAGGCAGGGCAGAATCAGCCCCAGCATTTT. This gives the protein CASSLTQAGQNQPQHF.

The J gene is TRBJ2-3, the V gene TRBV18; 12 bases match TRBD1. Germline CDR1 and CDR2: KGHSH and LQKENI. After removal of 5 bases from V and 2 bases from J, the junction contained 5 bases not matched to a gene. The CDR3 spans 16 residues. The CDR3 here is CASSKRDRGHTDTQYF. In DNA form, the CDR3 reads TGTGCCAGCTCAAAACGGGACAGGGGGCACACAGATACGCAGTATTTT.

The chain joins TRBV3-1 to TRBJ2-7, with 7 nucleotides matching TRBD2. The ends lost 1 base at V and 3 bases at J; junction bases unmatched: 9. CDR1 and CDR2 from the germline V gene are LGHDT and YNNKEL (reference sequence). This CDR3 has 16 residues. CDR3 nucleotide sequence: TGTGCCAGCAGCCAAGGATCGGCTAGCGGCGTCTACGAGCAGTACTTC. This encodes CASSQGSASGVYEQYF.

The sample holds a few counts of this clonotype. The chain uses TRBV7-3 and TRBJ2-2; D may be TRBD2 (6 bases). The length of the CDR3 is 19 residues. V dropped 4 bases and J dropped 2 bases, with 23 bases sitting between them. The V gene's germline CDR1 is SGHTA and CDR2 FQGTGA. The CDR3, as DNA: TGTGCCAGCAGCTCCCCCAACTCCCGGGGGAACACTAACACCGGGGAGCTGTTTTTT. Translating gives CASSSPNSRGNTNTGELFF.

J is TRBJ1-4 and V is TRBV2; no clear D. The ends were cut back, 6 bases at V and 1 base at J, with 9 bases in the middle. CDR1 is SNHLY, CDR2 FYNNEI, per germline. CDR3 length: 14 amino acids. The CDR3 sequence is CASSVTVTNEKLFF. The CDR3 nucleotides read TGTGCCAGCAGCGTGACCGTAACTAATGAAAAACTGTTTTTT.

The V and J genes are TRBV12-3 or TRBV12-4 and TRBJ2-5; 7 bases map to TRBD1. The ends lost 5 bases at V and 3 bases at J; junction bases unmatched: 12. CDR3 length equals 16 residues. The CDR3 is CASSAPRGTVKETQYF. CDR3 coding DNA: TGTGCCAGCAGTGCACCCAGAGGGACAGTGAAAGAGACCCAGTACTTC.

This clonotype turned up a few times. This chain links TRBV15 with TRBJ2-7; D may be TRBD1 (5 bases). This CDR3 contains 15 residues. Germline loops: CDR1 LNHNV, CDR2 YYDKDF (reference sequence). V was pared by 1 base and J by 3 bases, with 13 bases between. CDR3 loop: CATSRGRTSDYEQYF. In DNA, the CDR3 is TGTGCCACCAGCAGAGGACGGACATCTGACTACGAGCAGTACTTC.

In its sample, this clonotype was seen a few times. This chain links TRBV29-1 with TRBJ2-3; a possible D gene is TRBD2 (6 bases). V lost 5 bases and J 5 bases, leaving 17 bases between the germline ends. CDR3 length: 14 amino acids. Germline V gives CDR1 SQVTM, CDR2 ANQGSEA. In nucleotides, the CDR3 is TGCAGCGTTATGGGCCTCATGCGGGGAGATACGCAGTATTTT. Translation: CSVMGLMRGDTQYF.

This rearrangement joins TRBV7-9 to TRBJ2-7, with no clear D. CDR1 is SEHNR, CDR2 FQNEAQ, per germline (reference sequence). CDR3 length: 12 amino acids. Trimming took off 5 bases at V and 5 bases at J, with 10 bases between the two ends. The CDR3 loop is CASSHTPHEQYF. The CDR3 region has the DNA TGTGCCAGCAGCCACACACCTCACGAGCAGTACTTC.

V usage is TRBV20-1 and J usage is TRBJ1-1; 8 bases match TRBD1. J gave up 3 bases and V 7 bases, and 4 bases lay outside the gene matches. CDR1 DFQATT and CDR2 SNEGSKA come from the germline V gene (reference sequence). The CDR3 extends over 12 amino acids. The CDR3 sequence is CSVPDRDTEAFF. The CDR3 region has the DNA TGCAGTGTTCCGGACAGGGACACTGAAGCTTTCTTT.

The table lists this clonotype with a few counts. The chain combines TRBV10-3 with TRBJ2-3; 8 positions agree with TRBD1. J gave up 0 bases and V 6 bases, and 5 bases lay outside the gene matches. In germline, CDR1 is ENHRY, CDR2 SYGVKD. The CDR3 spans 15 residues. The CDR3 coding sequence is TGTGCCATCAGCCCGACAGGGGCTAGCACAGATACGCAGTATTTT. Its translation: CAISPTGASTDTQYF.

The rearrangement links TRBV28 to TRBJ2-4; TRBD1 aligns across 7 bases. V lost 2 bases, J lost 1 base, and 5 bases stayed unmatched. The CDR3 sequence is 16 residues long. Germline CDR1 MDHEN, CDR2 SYDVKM. In nucleotides, the CDR3 is TGTGCCAGCAGTTTAACGCAGGGGGAGGCCAAAAACATTCAGTACTTC. Translation gives CASSLTQGEAKNIQYF. The variable domain in full, completed from reference TRBV28 and TRBJ2-4, reads DVKVTQSSRYLVKRTGEKVFLECVQDMDHENMFWYRQDPGLGLRLIYFSYDVKMKEKGDIPEGYSVSREKKERFSLILESASTNQTSMYLCASSLTQGEAKNIQYFGAGTRLSVL.

The chain is built from TRBV28 and TRBJ1-5, with 11 nucleotides matching TRBD1. V shed 5 bases, J shed 3 bases, and the junction held 3 bases outside the gene matches. Germline V CDR1 and CDR2: MDHEN, SYDVKM. The CDR3 loop spans 15 amino acids. The CDR3 DNA follows: TGTGCCAGCAGTGGGACAGGGGGATACAATCAGCCCCAGCATTTT. Its protein is CASSGTGGYNQPQHF.

CDR3 sequence (DNA): TGCAGTGCCCCAGGGAGGGGAGGAGAGACCCAGTACTTC. It is translated as CSAPGRGGETQYF. The rearrangement links TRBV20-1 to TRBJ2-5; 7 bases fit TRBD2. Germline V gene lookup returns CDR1 DFQATT and CDR2 SNEGSKA (reference sequence). The CDR3 has 13 amino acids. The V and J ends lost 6 bases and 4 bases, in that order; junction bases with no gene match: 8.

This clonotype was seen ten or more times. One end of the junction does not line up with germline, which may come from a read error. J is TRBJ2-3 and V is TRBV18, with TRBD1 matching 8 bases. Per germline, CDR1 KGHSH and CDR2 LQKENI. This CDR3 region has 14 residues. The DNA of the CDR3 is TGCGCCAGCAGCCCAAGACAGGGGTCAGATACGCAGTATTTT. Translating it yields CASSPRQGSDTQYF.